This is a list of T cell receptor beta chains from one sample in a study of T cells in localized non-small cell lung cancer. Assay: immunoSEQ multiplex PCR; the TCRdb copy retains only in-frame clones and omits some. This sample has some 90,000 clones, with roughly 87% found just once. The sequencing used peripheral blood, collected before any cancer treatment. These receptors were collected from a man aged 40 to 69 with stage I squamous cell lung carcinoma. Both conserved end residues are part of each CDR3. A D gene is named only where the DNA matches it firmly. Size values are once, few and many counts, or a class for expanded clones, and some rows have none.

J | size | D | V | CDR3 | DNA
TRBJ1-1 | NA | NA | TRBV18 | CASSGNRQKTSEAFF | TGTGCCAGCTCAGGGAATCGACAGAAAACTTCTGAAGCTTTCTTT
TRBJ1-2 | NA | NA | TRBV5-1 | CASRGSYGYTF | TGCGCCAGCAGAGGGAGCTATGGCTACACCTTC
TRBJ2-2 | NA | TRBD1 | TRBV5-1 | CASSLPGQGELFF | TGCGCCAGCAGCCTCCCGGGACAGGGGGAGCTGTTTTTT
TRBJ1-2 | NA | NA | TRBV19 | CASSIVTFANYGYTF | TGTGCCAGTAGTATTGTCACATTCGCTAACTATGGCTACACCTTC
TRBJ1-2 | NA | NA | TRBV28 | CASSLGFTANYGYTF | TGTGCCAGCAGTCTTGGATTTACAGCTAACTATGGCTACACCTTC
TRBJ2-1 | once | NA | TRBV29-1 | CSVARGAGEQFF | TGCAGCGTCGCTCGGGGGGCGGGTGAGCAGTTCTTC
TRBJ1-1 | NA | NA | TRBV5-1 | CASSLTTGNTEAFF | TGCGCCAGCAGCTTGACAACAGGGAACACTGAAGCTTTCTTT
TRBJ1-1 | NA | NA | TRBV21-1 | CASSIEGKRTAFF | TGTGCCAGCAGCATCGAAGGGAAGAGGACGGCTTTCTTT
TRBJ1-1 | NA | NA | TRBV4-2 | CASSTHTEAFF | TGTGCCAGCAGCACACACACTGAAGCTTTCTTT
TRBJ1-3 | few | NA | TRBV15 | CATSRDSRARSGNTIYF | TGTGCCACCAGCAGAGATTCAAGGGCCCGCTCTGGAAACACCATATATTTT
TRBJ1-6 | NA | NA | TRBV10-3 | CAISALQGQYNSPLHF | TGTGCCATCAGTGCCCTCCAGGGACAATATAATTCACCCCTCCACTTT
TRBJ1-2 | NA | NA | TRBV7-2 | CASSSGSFYGYTF | TGTGCCAGCAGCTCCGGGTCCTTCTATGGCTACACCTTC
TRBJ1-4 | NA | TRBD1 | TRBV19 | CASSIRDRGPANEKLFF | TGTGCCAGTAGTATTAGGGACAGGGGACCGGCTAATGAAAAACTGTTTTTT
TRBJ1-2 | once | NA | TRBV6-1 | CASVLSGLDYGYTF | TGTGCCAGCGTCCTCAGTGGTTTGGACTATGGCTACACCTTC
TRBJ1-2 | once | NA | TRBV5-1 | CASSQRAGSNYGYTF | TGCGCCAGCAGCCAGAGGGCAGGGAGTAACTATGGCTACACCTTC
TRBJ2-3 | NA | TRBD2 | TRBV12-5 | CASGPSGSDTQYF | TGTGCTAGTGGTCCTAGCGGGAGTGATACGCAGTATTTT
TRBJ1-5 | NA | NA | TRBV25-1 | CASSGREGGNQPQHF | TGTGCCAGCAGTGGGAGGGAGGGAGGCAATCAGCCCCAGCATTTT
TRBJ2-7 | NA | TRBD2 | TRBV19 | CASSTLGGGVSEQYF | TGTGCCAGTAGCACCCTCGGGGGGGGTGTGAGCGAGCAGTACTTC
TRBJ2-5 | NA | NA | TRBV6-1 | CASSGETQYF | TGTGCCAGCAGTGGAGAGACCCAGTACTTC
TRBJ2-2 | NA | NA | TRBV28 | CASSLIITTGELFF | TGTGCCAGCAGTTTGATCATAACAACCGGGGAGCTGTTTTTT
TRBJ2-2 | NA | TRBD2 | TRBV11-2 | CASFPSGAGGTGTGELFF | TGTGCCAGCTTCCCCTCGGGAGCGGGGGGGACGGGCACCGGGGAGCTGTTTTTT
TRBJ1-2 | once | NA | TRBV30 | CAWSFGAYYGYTF | TGTGCCTGGAGTTTCGGGGCTTACTATGGCTACACCTTC
TRBJ2-2 | NA | NA | TRBV5-1 | CASSLNPEGSRTGELFF | TGCGCCAGCAGCTTGAATCCCGAGGGGAGTCGGACCGGGGAGCTGTTTTTT